This T cell receptor (beta chain) was obtained from a study of blood T cells in healthy people across ages. The CDR3 covers 14 residues. Germline assignment: CDR1 MNHNS and CDR2 SASEGT. Trimming took off 3 bases at V and 8 bases at J, with 11 bases between the two ends. This clonotype was recorded at least ten times. Next came a second PCR, run for about 7 to 12 cycles, which used a sample-barcoded 5' primer along with a J-beta primer mix. TCRdb used MiXCR to reprocess the 5' RACE reads, holding one entry per CDR3 protein. The sample lists about 590,000 distinct CDR3 sequences, about 30% occurring once. It was roughly 10 milliliters of peripheral blood that were drawn from each donor.

The sequence came from a woman at least 80 years old in good health. The chain employs TRBV6-1 and TRBJ1-6; D is unclear. Sequencing used blood. The CDR3 DNA reads as TGTGCCAGCAGTGAGGTCTGGGGTTATTCACCCCTCCACTTT. Its translation: CASSEVWGYSPLHF.